This T cell receptor (beta chain) was captured in a study of cytomegalovirus exposure and HLA in healthy donors. Study outcomes and limitations: Specific recognition of CMV antigens was confirmed in vitro for a few chains (all CMV-associated). In the 120 validation repertoires, a later analysis found that first-cohort TCR clusters tended to co-occur. Rarity marked most TCR sequences, yet some public TCRs occurred in many donors.

This table comes from immunoSEQ multiplex PCR, and its TCRdb copy is limited to in-frame clones, with some not included. The repertoire consists of approximately 160,000 clones, with 75% to 90% occurring once and the leading ten covering around 2.1%. The V and J ends lost 6 bases and 2 bases respectively, with 15 bases between them. CDR3 length equals 15 residues. The V gene's germline CDR1 is SNHLY and CDR2 FYNNEI. Notes on this clone: Its antigen is currently unknown.

The sequenced material came from PBMCs. The rearrangement links TRBV2 to TRBJ2-3, with a tentative D call TRBD1 (6 bases). The clonotype originates from a woman aged 18-29 years in good health and CMV-seronegative. This CDR3 is CASSAKKGHTDTQYF. The CDR3 DNA follows: TGTGCCAGCAGCGCTAAAAAGGGACACACAGATACGCAGTATTTT.